This T cell receptor beta chain is drawn from a study of T-cell memory formation after mild COVID-19. Trimming removed 4 bases from V and 1 base from J; junction bases left unmatched: 11. CDR3 length equals 17 residues. The germline V gene encodes CDR1 SGHTA and CDR2 FQGNSA. TCR alpha and TCR beta cDNA libraries carrying sample barcodes and UMIs came from 5'RACE with constant-segment primers. Each CDR3 protein gets one entry after TCRdb re-called the 5' RACE reads with MiXCR. Here the sample spans fewer than 350,000 distinct CDR3 sequences, roughly 18% being singletons. The chain links TRBV7-2 to TRBJ2-3, with 7 bases that match TRBD2. The sequence came from a man between 18 and 35 years old who had mild COVID-19 (a few samples of this study predate the infection). Cell type and time point are not known. The sequencing input was PBMCs or a T cell subset sorted from them (not recorded which). Here the CDR3 reads CASSSSIRGGRTDTQYF. CDR3 coding DNA: TGTGCCAGCAGCTCGAGCATTCGCGGGGGTCGCACAGATACGCAGTATTTT.